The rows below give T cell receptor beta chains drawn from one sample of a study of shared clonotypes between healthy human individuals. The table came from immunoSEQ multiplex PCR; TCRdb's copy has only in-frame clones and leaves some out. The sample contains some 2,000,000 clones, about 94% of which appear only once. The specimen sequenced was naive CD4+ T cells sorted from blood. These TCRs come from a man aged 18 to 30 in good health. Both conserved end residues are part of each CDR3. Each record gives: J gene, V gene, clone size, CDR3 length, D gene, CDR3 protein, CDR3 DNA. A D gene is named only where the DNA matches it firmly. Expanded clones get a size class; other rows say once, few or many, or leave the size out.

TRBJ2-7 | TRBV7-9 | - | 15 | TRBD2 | CASSLDGGRVSEQYF | TGTGCCAGCAGCTTAGACGGCGGGAGGGTAAGCGAGCAGTACTTC
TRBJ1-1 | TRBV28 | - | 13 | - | CASSRGGTGEAFF | TGTGCCAGCAGTAGGGGGGGAACGGGTGAAGCTTTCTTT
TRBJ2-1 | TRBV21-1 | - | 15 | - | CASSPPKRAYNEQFF | TGTGCCAGCAGCCCACCTAAGCGAGCCTACAATGAGCAGTTCTTC
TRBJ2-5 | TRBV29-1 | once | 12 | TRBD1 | CSGQRNQETQYF | TGCTCGGGACAGAGAAACCAAGAGACCCAGTACTTC
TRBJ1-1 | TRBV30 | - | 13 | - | CAWSVPGSLGAFF | TGTGCCTGGAGTGTACCCGGGAGCCTAGGGGCTTTCTTT
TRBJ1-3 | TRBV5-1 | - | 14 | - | CASSLDGVGNTIYF | TGCGCCAGCAGCTTGGATGGGGTTGGAAACACCATATATTTT
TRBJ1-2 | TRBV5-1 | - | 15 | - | CASSLRTDTNYGYTF | TGCGCCAGCAGCCTCCGGACAGATACTAACTATGGCTACACCTTC
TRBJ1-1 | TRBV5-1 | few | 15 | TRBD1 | CASSKGTGLNTEAFF | TGCGCCAGCAGCAAGGGGACAGGGCTGAACACTGAAGCTTTCTTT
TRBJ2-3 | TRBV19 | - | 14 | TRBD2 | CASTASGSPDTQYF | TGTGCCAGTACGGCTAGCGGGAGCCCAGATACGCAGTATTTT
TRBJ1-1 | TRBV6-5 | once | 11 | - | CASQGVAEAFF | TGTGCCAGTCAAGGGGTGGCTGAAGCTTTCTTT
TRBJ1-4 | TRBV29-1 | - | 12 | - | CSVEGPNEKLFF | TGCAGCGTTGAAGGGCCTAATGAAAAACTGTTTTTT
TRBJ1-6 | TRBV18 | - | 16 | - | CASSPRTSSYNSPLHF | TGTGCCAGCTCACCGCGGACTAGCTCCTATAATTCACCCCTCCACTTT
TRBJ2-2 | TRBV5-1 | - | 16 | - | CASSYGQRYNTGELFF | TGCGCCAGCAGTTACGGGCAGAGGTACAACACCGGGGAGCTGTTTTTT
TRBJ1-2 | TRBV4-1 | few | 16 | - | CASSQEASGANYGYTF | TGCGCCAGCAGCCAAGAAGCGTCGGGAGCTAACTATGGCTACACCTTC
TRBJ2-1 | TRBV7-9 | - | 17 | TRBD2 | CASSLGGWTSGYNEQFF | TGTGCCAGCAGCTTAGGAGGTTGGACTAGCGGTTACAATGAGCAGTTCTTC
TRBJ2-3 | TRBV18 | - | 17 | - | CASSPPEGEGWADTQYF | TGTGCCAGCTCACCACCGGAGGGAGAGGGGTGGGCAGATACGCAGTATTTT
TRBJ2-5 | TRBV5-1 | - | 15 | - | CASSLGPGSQETQYF | TGCGCCAGCAGCTTGGGGCCGGGGTCTCAAGAGACCCAGTACTTC
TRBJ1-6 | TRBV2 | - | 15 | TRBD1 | CASSPRQGVNSPLHF | TGTGCCAGCAGCCCGCGACAGGGAGTTAATTCACCCCTCCACTTT
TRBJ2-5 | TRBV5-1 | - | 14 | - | CASSPIGRRETQYF | TGCGCCAGCAGCCCGATCGGACGGCGGGAGACCCAGTACTTC
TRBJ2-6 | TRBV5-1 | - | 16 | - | CASRDSLGSGANVLTF | TGCGCCAGCAGGGACAGTCTTGGCTCTGGGGCCAACGTCCTGACTTTC
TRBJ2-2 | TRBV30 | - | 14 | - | CAWSSRGYAGELFF | TGTGCCTGGAGTTCTAGGGGGTATGCCGGGGAGCTGTTTTTT
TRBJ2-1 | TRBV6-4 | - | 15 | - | CASSQPDPACNEQFF | TGTGCCAGCAGCCAACCGGACCCTGCGTGCAATGAGCAGTTCTTC
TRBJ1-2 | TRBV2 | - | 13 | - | CASRGTAGYGYTF | TGTGCCAGCAGAGGGACGGCAGGGTATGGCTACACCTTC
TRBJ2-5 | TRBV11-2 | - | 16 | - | CASSLGFGIAEETQYF | TGTGCCAGCAGCTTAGGTTTTGGGATTGCGGAAGAGACCCAGTACTTC
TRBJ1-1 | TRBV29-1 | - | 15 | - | CSVEESAGISTEAFF | TGCAGCGTTGAAGAGTCGGCGGGGATTAGCACTGAAGCTTTCTTT
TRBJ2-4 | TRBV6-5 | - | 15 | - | CASSRQRGAKNIQYF | TGTGCCAGCAGTAGACAACGGGGAGCCAAAAACATTCAGTACTTC
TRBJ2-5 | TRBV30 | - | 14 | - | CAWRTEGGEETQYF | TGTGCCTGGAGAACGGAGGGCGGAGAAGAGACCCAGTACTTC
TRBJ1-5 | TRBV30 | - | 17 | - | CAWSVQGTWRVNQPQHF | TGTGCCTGGAGTGTACAAGGAACGTGGAGGGTCAATCAGCCCCAGCATTTT
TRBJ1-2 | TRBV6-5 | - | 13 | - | CASRPQGLYGYTF | TGTGCCAGCAGACCCCAGGGGCTCTATGGCTACACCTTC
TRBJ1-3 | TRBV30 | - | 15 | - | CAWSVLGTSGNTIYF | TGTGCCTGGAGTGTCTTGGGGACCTCTGGAAACACCATATATTTT
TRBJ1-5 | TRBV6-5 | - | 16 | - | CASSLSGGSANQPQHF | TGTGCCAGCAGTTTAAGCGGGGGCAGTGCCAATCAGCCCCAGCATTTT
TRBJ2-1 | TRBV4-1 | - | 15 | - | CASSQPGAPIDEQFF | TGCGCCAGCAGCCAACCCGGGGCACCCATCGATGAGCAGTTCTTC
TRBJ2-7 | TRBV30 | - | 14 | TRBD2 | CAWSPAGVSYEQYF | TGTGCCTGGAGTCCAGCGGGGGTATCATACGAGCAGTACTTC